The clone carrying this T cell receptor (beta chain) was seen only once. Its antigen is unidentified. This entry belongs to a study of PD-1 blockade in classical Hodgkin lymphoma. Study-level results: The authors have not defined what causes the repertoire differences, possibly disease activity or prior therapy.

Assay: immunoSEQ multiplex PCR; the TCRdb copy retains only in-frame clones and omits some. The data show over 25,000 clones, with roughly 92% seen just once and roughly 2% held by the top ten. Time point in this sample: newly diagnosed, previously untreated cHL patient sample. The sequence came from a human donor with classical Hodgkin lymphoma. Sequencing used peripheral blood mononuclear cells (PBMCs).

This CDR3 is CASSLAPGRDEQYF. The CDR3 nucleotides read TGTGCCAGCAGCCTAGCCCCGGGTCGCGACGAGCAGTACTTC. This rearrangement joins TRBV13 to TRBJ2-7; possibly TRBD2 for D (5 bases). CDR1 is PRHDT, CDR2 FYEKMQ, per germline (reference sequence). This CDR3 is built from 14 residues. V dropped 5 bases and J dropped 5 bases, with 16 bases sitting between them.